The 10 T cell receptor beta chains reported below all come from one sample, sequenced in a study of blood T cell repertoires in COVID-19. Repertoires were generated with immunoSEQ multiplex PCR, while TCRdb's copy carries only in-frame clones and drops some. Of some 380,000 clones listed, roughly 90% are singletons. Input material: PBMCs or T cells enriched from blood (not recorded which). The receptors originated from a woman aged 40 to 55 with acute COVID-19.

The CDR3: CASSSAGVYEQYF. The CDR3 region has the DNA TGTGCCAGCAGCTCCGCGGGAGTCTACGAGCAGTACTTC. The chain couples TRBV11-2 to TRBJ2-7; 7 nucleotides match TRBD2. The CDR3 is made up of 13 amino acids. V trimming: 4 bases; J trimming: 3 bases; junction bases outside the gene matches: 3. CDR1 SGHAT and CDR2 FQNNGV come from the germline V gene. The full variable domain, its missing parts supplied by reference TRBV11-2 and TRBJ2-7, is EAGVAQSPRYKIIEKRQSVAFWCNPISGHATLYWYQQILGQGPKLLIQFQNNGVVDDSQLPKDRFSAERLKGVDSTLKIQPAKLEDSAVYLCASSSAGVYEQYFGPGTRLTVT.

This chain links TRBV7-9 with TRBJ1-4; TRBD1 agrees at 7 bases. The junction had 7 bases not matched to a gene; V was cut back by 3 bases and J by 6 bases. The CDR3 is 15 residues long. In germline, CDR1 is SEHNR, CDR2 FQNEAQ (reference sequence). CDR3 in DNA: TGTGCCAGCAGCTTTATCAGGGGGTCGGATGAAAAACTGTTTTTT. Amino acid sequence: CASSFIRGSDEKLFF.

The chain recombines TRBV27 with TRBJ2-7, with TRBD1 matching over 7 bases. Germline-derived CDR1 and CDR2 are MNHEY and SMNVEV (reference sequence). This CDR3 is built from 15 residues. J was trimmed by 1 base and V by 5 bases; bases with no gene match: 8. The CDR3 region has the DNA TGTGCCAGCAGTCCCTCAGGGACAGTTTCCTACGAGCAGTACTTC. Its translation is CASSPSGTVSYEQYF.

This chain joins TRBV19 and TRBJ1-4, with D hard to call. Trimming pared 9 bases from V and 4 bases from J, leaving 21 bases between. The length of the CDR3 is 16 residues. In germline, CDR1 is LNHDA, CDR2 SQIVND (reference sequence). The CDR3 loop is CASHPTISVNNEKLFF. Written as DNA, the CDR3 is TGTGCCAGCCACCCGACTATTTCCGTTAATAATGAAAAACTGTTTTTT.

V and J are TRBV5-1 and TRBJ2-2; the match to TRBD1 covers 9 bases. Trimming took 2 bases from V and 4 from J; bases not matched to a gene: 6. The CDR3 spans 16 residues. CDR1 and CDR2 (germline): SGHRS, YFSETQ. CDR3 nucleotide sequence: TGCGCCAGCAGCTTAAATCAGGACAGGGGCACCGGGGAGCTGTTTTTT. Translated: CASSLNQDRGTGELFF.

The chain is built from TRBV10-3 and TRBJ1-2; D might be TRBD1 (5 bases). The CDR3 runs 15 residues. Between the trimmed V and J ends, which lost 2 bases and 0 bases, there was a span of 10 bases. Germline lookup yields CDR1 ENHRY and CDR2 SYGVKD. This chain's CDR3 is CAISEGAEANYGYTF. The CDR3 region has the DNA TGTGCCATCAGTGAGGGGGCGGAAGCTAACTATGGCTACACCTTC.

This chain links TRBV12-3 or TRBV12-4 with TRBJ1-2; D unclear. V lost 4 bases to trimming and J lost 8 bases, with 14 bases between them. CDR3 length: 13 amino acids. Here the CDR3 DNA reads TGTGCCAGCAGTTGGTCGGTTGCGTACGGCTACACCTTC. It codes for CASSWSVAYGYTF.

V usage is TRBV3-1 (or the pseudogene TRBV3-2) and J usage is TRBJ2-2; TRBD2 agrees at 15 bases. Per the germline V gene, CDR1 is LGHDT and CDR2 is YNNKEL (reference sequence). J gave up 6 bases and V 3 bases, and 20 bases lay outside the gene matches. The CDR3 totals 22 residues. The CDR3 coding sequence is TGTGCCAGCAGCCATACCTACTCACGGACTAGCGGGGGGGCCAAGGGGTCCGGGGAGCTGTTTTTT. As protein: CASSHTYSRTSGGAKGSGELFF.

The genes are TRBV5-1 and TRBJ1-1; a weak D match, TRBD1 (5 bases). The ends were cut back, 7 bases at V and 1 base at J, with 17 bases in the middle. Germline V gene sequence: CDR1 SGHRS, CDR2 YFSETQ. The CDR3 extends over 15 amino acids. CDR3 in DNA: TGCGCCAGCTCTCCGGTGGGGGGAAGGAACACTGAAGCTTTCTTT. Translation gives CASSPVGGRNTEAFF. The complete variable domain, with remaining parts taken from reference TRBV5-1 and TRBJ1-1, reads KAGVTQTPRYLIKTRGQQVTLSCSPISGHRSVSWYQQTPGQGLQFLFEYFSETQRNKGNFPGRFSGRQFSNSRSEMNVSTLELGDSALYLCASSPVGGRNTEAFFGQGTRLTVV.

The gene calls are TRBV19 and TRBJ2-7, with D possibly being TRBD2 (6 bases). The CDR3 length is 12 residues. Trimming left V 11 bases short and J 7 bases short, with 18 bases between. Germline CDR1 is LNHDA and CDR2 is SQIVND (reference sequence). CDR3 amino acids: CAAGPIAGEQYF. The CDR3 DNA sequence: TGTGCCGCGGGGCCGATTGCGGGAGAGCAGTACTTC.